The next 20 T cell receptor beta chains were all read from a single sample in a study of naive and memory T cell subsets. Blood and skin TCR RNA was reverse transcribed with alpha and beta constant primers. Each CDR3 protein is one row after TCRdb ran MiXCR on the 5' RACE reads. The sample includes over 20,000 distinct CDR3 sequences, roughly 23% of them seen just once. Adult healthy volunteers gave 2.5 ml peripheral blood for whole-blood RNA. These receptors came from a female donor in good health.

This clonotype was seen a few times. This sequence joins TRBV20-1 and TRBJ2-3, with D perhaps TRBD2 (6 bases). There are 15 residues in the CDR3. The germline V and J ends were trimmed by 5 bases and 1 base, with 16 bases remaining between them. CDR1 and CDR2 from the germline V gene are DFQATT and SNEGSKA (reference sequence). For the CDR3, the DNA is TGCAGTGCTCTAGCTGGGGGGTTCGGCACAGATACGCAGTATTTT. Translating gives CSALAGGFGTDTQYF.

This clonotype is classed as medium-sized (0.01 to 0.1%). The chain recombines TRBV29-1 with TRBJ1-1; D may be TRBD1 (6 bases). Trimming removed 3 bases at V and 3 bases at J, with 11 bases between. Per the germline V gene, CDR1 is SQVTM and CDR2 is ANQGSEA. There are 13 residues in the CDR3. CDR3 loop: CSVDRQVDTEAFF. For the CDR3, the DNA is TGCAGCGTTGACAGACAGGTGGACACTGAAGCTTTCTTT. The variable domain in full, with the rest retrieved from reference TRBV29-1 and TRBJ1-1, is SAVISQKPSRDICQRGTSLTIQCQVDSQVTMMFWYRQQPGQSLTLIATANQGSEATYESGFVIDKFPISRPNLTFSTLTVSNMSPEDSSIYLCSVDRQVDTEAFFGQGTRLTVV.

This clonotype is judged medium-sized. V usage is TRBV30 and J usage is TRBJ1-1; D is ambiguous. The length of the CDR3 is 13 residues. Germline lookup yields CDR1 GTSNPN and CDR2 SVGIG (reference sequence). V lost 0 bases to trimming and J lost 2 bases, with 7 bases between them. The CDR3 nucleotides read TGTGCCTGGAGTGTAGCCACAAACACTGAAGCTTTCTTT. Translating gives CAWSVATNTEAFF.

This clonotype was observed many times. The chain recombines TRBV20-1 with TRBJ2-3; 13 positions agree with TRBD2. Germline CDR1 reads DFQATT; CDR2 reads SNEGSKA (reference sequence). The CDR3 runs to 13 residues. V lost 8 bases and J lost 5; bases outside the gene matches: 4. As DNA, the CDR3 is TGCAGTTTGACTAGCGGGAGGAAAGATACGCAGTATTTT. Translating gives CSLTSGRKDTQYF.

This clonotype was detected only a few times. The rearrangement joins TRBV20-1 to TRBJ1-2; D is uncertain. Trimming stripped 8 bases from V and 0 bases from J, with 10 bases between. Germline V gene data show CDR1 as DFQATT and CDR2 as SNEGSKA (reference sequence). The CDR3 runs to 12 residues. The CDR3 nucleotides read TGCAGTCCTACGGAGGCTAACTATGGCTACACCTTC. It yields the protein CSPTEANYGYTF.

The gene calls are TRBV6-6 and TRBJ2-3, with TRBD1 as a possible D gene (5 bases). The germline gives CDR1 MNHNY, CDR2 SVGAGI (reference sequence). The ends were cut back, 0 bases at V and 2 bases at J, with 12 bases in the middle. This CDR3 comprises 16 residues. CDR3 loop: CASSYSNGQFTDTQYF. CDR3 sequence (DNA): TGTGCCAGCAGTTACTCGAACGGACAATTCACAGATACGCAGTATTTT.

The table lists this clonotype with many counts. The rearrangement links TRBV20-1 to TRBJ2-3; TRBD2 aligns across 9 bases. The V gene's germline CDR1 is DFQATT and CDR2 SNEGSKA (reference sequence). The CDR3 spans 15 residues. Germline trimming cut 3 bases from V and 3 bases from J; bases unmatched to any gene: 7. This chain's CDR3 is CSARRLAGITDTQYF. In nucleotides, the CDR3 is TGCAGTGCTAGGAGGCTAGCGGGGATAACAGATACGCAGTATTTT.

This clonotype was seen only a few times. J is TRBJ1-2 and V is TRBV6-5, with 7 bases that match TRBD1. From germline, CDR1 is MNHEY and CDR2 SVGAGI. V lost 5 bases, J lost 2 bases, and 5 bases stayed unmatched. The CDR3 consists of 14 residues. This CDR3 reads CASSVTGTNYGYTF. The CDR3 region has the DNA TGTGCCAGCAGTGTGACAGGGACAAACTATGGCTACACCTTC.

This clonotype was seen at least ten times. CDR3 residues: CASRGQSGTGELFF. In DNA, the CDR3 is TGTGCCAGCAGGGGACAGTCGGGCACCGGGGAGCTGTTTTTT. The V gene is TRBV9, the J gene TRBJ2-2; 7 bases align to TRBD1. The CDR3 has 14 residues. From germline, CDR1 is SGDLS and CDR2 YYNGEE. V was pared by 5 bases and J by 4 bases, with 5 bases of the junction left unmatched.

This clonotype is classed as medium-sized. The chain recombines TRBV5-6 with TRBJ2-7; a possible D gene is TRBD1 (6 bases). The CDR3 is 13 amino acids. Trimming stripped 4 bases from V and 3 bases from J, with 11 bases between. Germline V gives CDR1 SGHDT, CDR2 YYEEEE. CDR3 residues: CASSLQGRYEQYF. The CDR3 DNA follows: TGTGCCAGCAGCCTGCAGGGGCGCTACGAGCAGTACTTC.

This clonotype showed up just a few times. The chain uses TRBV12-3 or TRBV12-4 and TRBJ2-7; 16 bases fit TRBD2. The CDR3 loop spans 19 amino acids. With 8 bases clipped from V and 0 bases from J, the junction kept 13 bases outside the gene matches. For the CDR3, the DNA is TGTGCCAGCGGGACCCCGGGACTAGCGGGGGGGAAGAGCTCCTACGAGCAGTACTTC. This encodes CASGTPGLAGGKSSYEQYF.

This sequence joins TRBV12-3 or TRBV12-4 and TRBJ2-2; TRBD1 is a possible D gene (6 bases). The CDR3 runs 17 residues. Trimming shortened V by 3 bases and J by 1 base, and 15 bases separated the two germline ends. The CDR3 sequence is CASSLAQWTENTGELFF. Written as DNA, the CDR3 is TGTGCCAGCAGTTTGGCCCAGTGGACAGAGAACACCGGGGAGCTGTTTTTT.

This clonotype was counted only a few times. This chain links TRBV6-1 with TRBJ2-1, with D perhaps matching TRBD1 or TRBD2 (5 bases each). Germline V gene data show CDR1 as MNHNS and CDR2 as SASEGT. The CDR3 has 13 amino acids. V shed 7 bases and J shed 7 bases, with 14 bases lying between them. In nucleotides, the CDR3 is TGTGCCAGCACCTTGGGGGAATGGAATGAGCAGTTCTTC. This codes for CASTLGEWNEQFF.

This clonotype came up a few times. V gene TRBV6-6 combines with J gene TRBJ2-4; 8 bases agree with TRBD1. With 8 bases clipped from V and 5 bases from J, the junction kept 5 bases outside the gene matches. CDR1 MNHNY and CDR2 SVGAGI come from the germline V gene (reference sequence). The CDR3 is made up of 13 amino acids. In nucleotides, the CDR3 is TGTGCCAGCTTGACACAGGGGGAAAACATTCAGTACTTC. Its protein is CASLTQGENIQYF.

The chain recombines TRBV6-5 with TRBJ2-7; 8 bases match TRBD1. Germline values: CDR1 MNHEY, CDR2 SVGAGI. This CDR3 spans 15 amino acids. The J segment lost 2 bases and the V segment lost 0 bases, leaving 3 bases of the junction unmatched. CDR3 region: CASSYSGTGPYEQYF. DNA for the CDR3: TGTGCCAGCAGTTACTCCGGGACAGGTCCCTACGAGCAGTACTTC.

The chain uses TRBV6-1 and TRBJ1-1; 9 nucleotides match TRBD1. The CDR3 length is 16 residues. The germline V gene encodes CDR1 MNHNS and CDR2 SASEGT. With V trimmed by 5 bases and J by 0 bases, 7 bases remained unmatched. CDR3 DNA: TGTGCCAGCAGTAGTGACAGGGGGTTACTGAACACTGAAGCTTTCTTT. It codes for CASSSDRGLLNTEAFF.

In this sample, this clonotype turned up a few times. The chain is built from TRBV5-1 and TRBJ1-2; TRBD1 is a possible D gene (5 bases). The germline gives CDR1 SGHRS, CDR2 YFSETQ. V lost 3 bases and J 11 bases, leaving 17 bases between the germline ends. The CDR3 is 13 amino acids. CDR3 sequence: CASSYGQTVGYTF. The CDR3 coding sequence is TGCGCCAGCAGCTATGGACAAACCGTAGGGTACACCTTC.

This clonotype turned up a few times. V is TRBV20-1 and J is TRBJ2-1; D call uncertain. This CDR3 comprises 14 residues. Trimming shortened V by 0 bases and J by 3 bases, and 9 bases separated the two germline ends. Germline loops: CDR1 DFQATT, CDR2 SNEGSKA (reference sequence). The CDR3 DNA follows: TGCAGTGCTAGAGATGCTGACGTCTACAATGAGCAGTTCTTC. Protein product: CSARDADVYNEQFF.

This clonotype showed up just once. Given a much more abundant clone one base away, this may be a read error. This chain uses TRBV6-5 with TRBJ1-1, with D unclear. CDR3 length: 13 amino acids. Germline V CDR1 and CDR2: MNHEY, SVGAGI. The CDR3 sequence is CTSSYSTGTEAFF. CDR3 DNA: TGTACCAGCAGTTACTCGACTGGCACTGAAGCTTTCTTT.

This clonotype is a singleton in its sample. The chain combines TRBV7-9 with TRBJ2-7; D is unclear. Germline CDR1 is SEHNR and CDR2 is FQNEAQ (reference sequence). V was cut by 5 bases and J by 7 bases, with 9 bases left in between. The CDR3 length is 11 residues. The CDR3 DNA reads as TGTGCCAGCAGCCACAAGGCTGAGCAGTACTTC. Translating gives CASSHKAEQYF. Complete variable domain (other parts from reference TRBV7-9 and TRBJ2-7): DTGVSQNPRHKITKRGQNVTFRCDPISEHNRLYWYRQTLGQGPEFLTYFQNEAQLEKSRLLSDRFSAERPKGSFSTLEIQRTEQGDSAMYLCASSHKAEQYFGPGTRLTVT.